The clone carrying this TCR beta chain has just one count. This sample stems from a study of cytomegalovirus exposure and HLA in healthy donors. Per germline, CDR1 MGHRA and CDR2 YSYEKL. The trim removed 1 base at V and 4 bases at J, leaving 10 bases unmatched. The CDR3 loop spans 16 amino acids. The PCR contained 60 Vbeta and 13 Jbeta primers. Assay used: immunoSEQ multiplex PCR; TCRdb lists only in-frame clones, some missing. The sample shows about 210,000 clones, roughly 80% of them seen only once. The clonotype comes from a man aged 30-40 years in good health and CMV-seronegative. The chain combines TRBV4-1 with TRBJ2-7; 7 bases line up with TRBD1. Sequenced input: PBMCs. The CDR3 spells CASSQVGRTGNYEQYF. CDR3 DNA: TGCGCCAGCAGCCAAGTTGGAAGGACAGGAAATTACGAGCAGTACTTC.